A selection of T cell receptor beta chains follows, all from one sample in a study of healthy donors' naive CD4 and CD8 T cells. TCRdb passed the reads through MiXCR, listing each CDR3 protein once. The sample includes some 190,000 distinct CDR3 sequences, over 60% of them seen just once. Specimen: naive CD4+ and CD8+ T cells sorted from blood, pooled from several donors. The receptors shown here come from a pool of human donors in good health; the sample pools cells from several healthy donors. CDR3s include the opening cysteine and the closing phenylalanine or tryptophan. D genes are given only for firm matches. Expanded clones are given a class, and other clones once, few, many or no size at all.

d_gene: .; len: 14; v_gene: TRBV2; abundance: .; j_gene: TRBJ1-5; CDR3nt: TGTGCCAGCAGTCTCTACAGCGGGGACCAGCCCCAGCATTTT; CDR3aa: CASSLYSGDQPQHF
d_gene: .; len: 16; v_gene: TRBV19; abundance: .; j_gene: TRBJ1-5; CDR3nt: TGTGCCAGTAGTATATCCCGCAGCGATAGCAATCAGCCCCAGCATTTT; CDR3aa: CASSISRSDSNQPQHF
d_gene: .; len: 11; v_gene: TRBV11-2; abundance: .; j_gene: TRBJ2-7; CDR3nt: TGTACCAGCAGCCCTTACGGCGAGCAGTACTTC; CDR3aa: CTSSPYGEQYF
d_gene: .; len: 13; v_gene: TRBV5-1; abundance: .; j_gene: TRBJ1-1; CDR3nt: TGCGCCAGCAGCCCCGACAGCCACACTGAAGCTTTCTTT; CDR3aa: CASSPDSHTEAFF
d_gene: .; len: 15; v_gene: TRBV29-1; abundance: .; j_gene: TRBJ2-1; CDR3nt: TGCAGCGCCAAAGGGGACGTCGGGTCCTACAATGAGCAGTTCTTC; CDR3aa: CSAKGDVGSYNEQFF
d_gene: TRBD1; len: 17; v_gene: TRBV27; abundance: .; j_gene: TRBJ2-5; CDR3nt: TGTGCCAGCGGTCCTAGTGCTGGGGACAGGGGCGTAGAGACCCAGTACTTC; CDR3aa: CASGPSAGDRGVETQYF
d_gene: .; len: 13; v_gene: TRBV29-1; abundance: once; j_gene: TRBJ2-7; CDR3nt: TGCAGCGTTGGGACGGGAATACTCTACGAGCAGTACTTC; CDR3aa: CSVGTGILYEQYF
d_gene: .; len: 15; v_gene: TRBV6-2/TRBV6-3; abundance: .; j_gene: TRBJ1-1; CDR3nt: TGTGCCAGCAGTTTACCGGGACCCATGAACACTGAAGCTTTCTTT; CDR3aa: CASSLPGPMNTEAFF
d_gene: .; len: 16; v_gene: TRBV10-2; abundance: .; j_gene: TRBJ1-6; CDR3nt: TGCGCCAGCAGTGAGCCGTTTAAAGGGGATGGGTCACCCCTCCACTTT; CDR3aa: CASSEPFKGDGSPLHF
d_gene: TRBD1; len: 15; v_gene: TRBV6-5; abundance: .; j_gene: TRBJ1-5; CDR3nt: TGTGCCAGCAGTTACGGCGGGGACAGAAATCAGCCCCAGCATTTT; CDR3aa: CASSYGGDRNQPQHF
d_gene: TRBD1; len: 13; v_gene: TRBV30; abundance: .; j_gene: TRBJ2-7; CDR3nt: TGTGCCTGGAGAGGGACAGGGGACTACGAGCAGTACTTC; CDR3aa: CAWRGTGDYEQYF
d_gene: TRBD1; len: 15; v_gene: TRBV6-5; abundance: .; j_gene: TRBJ2-1; CDR3nt: TGTGCCAACAGCACAGGGGCAGGGTCCTACAATGAGCAGTTCTTC; CDR3aa: CANSTGAGSYNEQFF
d_gene: .; len: 19; v_gene: TRBV6-2/TRBV6-3; abundance: .; j_gene: TRBJ2-1; CDR3nt: TGTGCCAGCAGTTACCGGGGCGGCGTCGCTCTAGCGTCCTACAATGAGCAGTTCTTC; CDR3aa: CASSYRGGVALASYNEQFF
d_gene: .; len: 15; v_gene: TRBV4-3; abundance: .; j_gene: TRBJ1-2; CDR3nt: TGCGCCAGCAGACTGGGGCAGGGCTCGGGGGGTGGCTACACCTTC; CDR3aa: CASRLGQGSGGGYTF
d_gene: TRBD2; len: 15; v_gene: TRBV20-1; abundance: once; j_gene: TRBJ2-3; CDR3nt: TGCAGTGCCCCAGCTACGCTAGCGGGGGGTCACACGCAGTATTTT; CDR3aa: CSAPATLAGGHTQYF
d_gene: TRBD2; len: 15; v_gene: TRBV27; abundance: .; j_gene: TRBJ2-7; CDR3nt: TGTGCCAGCAGCCCGGGACTAGAGGCCTCCTACGAGCAGTACTTC; CDR3aa: CASSPGLEASYEQYF
d_gene: TRBD1; len: 14; v_gene: TRBV12-3/TRBV12-4; abundance: .; j_gene: TRBJ1-5; CDR3nt: TGTGCCAGCAGGGCCGGGACAGGCAATCAGCCCCAGCATTTT; CDR3aa: CASRAGTGNQPQHF
d_gene: TRBD1; len: 15; v_gene: TRBV6-5; abundance: .; j_gene: TRBJ2-7; CDR3nt: TGTGCCAGCAGCCCACAGGGGGTGGGCTCCTACGAGCAGTACTTC; CDR3aa: CASSPQGVGSYEQYF
d_gene: .; len: 13; v_gene: TRBV20-1; abundance: .; j_gene: TRBJ2-5; CDR3nt: TGCAGTGCTAGAGTGGGGGCGCAAGAGACCCAGTACTTC; CDR3aa: CSARVGAQETQYF
d_gene: TRBD2; len: 16; v_gene: TRBV2; abundance: .; j_gene: TRBJ2-3; CDR3nt: TGTGCCAGCAGTGAATTTCCAGCGGGGCTGACAGATACGCAGTATTTT; CDR3aa: CASSEFPAGLTDTQYF
d_gene: .; len: 13; v_gene: TRBV6-5; abundance: .; j_gene: TRBJ2-5; CDR3nt: TGTGCCAGCAGTATCAGGGAACAAGAGACCCAGTACTTC; CDR3aa: CASSIREQETQYF
d_gene: TRBD2; len: 15; v_gene: TRBV27; abundance: .; j_gene: TRBJ2-1; CDR3nt: TGTGCCAGCAGTTCATCGACTAGCACCTACAATGAGCAGTTCTTC; CDR3aa: CASSSSTSTYNEQFF
d_gene: .; len: 12; v_gene: TRBV29-1; abundance: .; j_gene: TRBJ1-1; CDR3nt: TGCAGCGTTTCGGCTTCAAGCATGTGGGCTTTCTTT; CDR3aa: CSVSASSMWAFF
d_gene: TRBD1; len: 16; v_gene: TRBV15; abundance: .; j_gene: TRBJ1-2; CDR3nt: TGTGCCACCAGCAGATCGAGGGGACAGGCACCTTATGGCTACACCTTC; CDR3aa: CATSRSRGQAPYGYTF
d_gene: .; len: 11; v_gene: TRBV6-2/TRBV6-3; abundance: .; j_gene: TRBJ1-1; CDR3nt: TGTGCCAGCAGTCAGAAGCATGAAGCTTTCTTT; CDR3aa: CASSQKHEAFF
d_gene: .; len: 12; v_gene: TRBV24-1; abundance: few; j_gene: TRBJ2-3; CDR3nt: TGTGCCACCAGCGAAGTTACAGATACGCAGTATTTT; CDR3aa: CATSEVTDTQYF
d_gene: .; len: 15; v_gene: TRBV27; abundance: few; j_gene: TRBJ1-5; CDR3nt: TGTGCCAGCAGTGTTCAGGGTCTGAGCAATCAGCCCCAGCATTTT; CDR3aa: CASSVQGLSNQPQHF
d_gene: .; len: 15; v_gene: TRBV29-1; abundance: few; j_gene: TRBJ2-1; CDR3nt: TGCAGCGTTGACGGAGGGCCTAGCTCCTACAATGAGCAGTTCTTC; CDR3aa: CSVDGGPSSYNEQFF
d_gene: .; len: 16; v_gene: TRBV5-1; abundance: .; j_gene: TRBJ2-2; CDR3nt: TGCGCCAGCAGCTACTCGGGACTCCCGAACACCGGGGAGCCGTTTTTT; CDR3aa: CASSYSGLPNTGEPFF
d_gene: .; len: 14; v_gene: TRBV29-1; abundance: .; j_gene: TRBJ1-1; CDR3nt: TGCAGCGTTGCGACCGGGACATTGAACACTGAAGCTTTCTTT; CDR3aa: CSVATGTLNTEAFF
d_gene: TRBD2; len: 14; v_gene: TRBV10-3; abundance: .; j_gene: TRBJ2-3; CDR3nt: TGTGCCATCAGTGAGGGGAGGGTCACAGATACGCAGTATTTT; CDR3aa: CAISEGRVTDTQYF
d_gene: .; len: 14; v_gene: TRBV15; abundance: .; j_gene: TRBJ1-5; CDR3nt: TGTGCCACCAGCAGAGTCCGGAGTAATCAGCCCCAGCATTTT; CDR3aa: CATSRVRSNQPQHF
d_gene: .; len: 16; v_gene: TRBV19; abundance: .; j_gene: TRBJ2-5; CDR3nt: TGTGCCAGTAGTTCGATTCTTGACGGTACCCAAGAGACCCAGTACTTC; CDR3aa: CASSSILDGTQETQYF
d_gene: .; len: 18; v_gene: TRBV29-1; abundance: .; j_gene: TRBJ1-1; CDR3nt: TGCAGCGTTGCATTTATTAAGTCAGGTGGGCAGGCCGGACCCGAAGCTTTCTTT; CDR3aa: CSVAFIKSGGQAGPEAFF
d_gene: .; len: 16; v_gene: TRBV18; abundance: .; j_gene: TRBJ2-3; CDR3nt: TGTGCCAGCTCACCACCGACAGGTAGTCTTCCAGATACGCAGTATTTT; CDR3aa: CASSPPTGSLPDTQYF
d_gene: TRBD2; len: 13; v_gene: TRBV29-1; abundance: .; j_gene: TRBJ2-3; CDR3nt: TGCAGCGCCGGGGGAGGGGACACAGATACGCAGTATTTT; CDR3aa: CSAGGGDTDTQYF
d_gene: .; len: 14; v_gene: TRBV20-1; abundance: .; j_gene: TRBJ1-2; CDR3nt: TGCAGTGCTAGAGAAGGACGAACTAGCTATGGCTACACCTTC; CDR3aa: CSAREGRTSYGYTF
d_gene: TRBD1; len: 15; v_gene: TRBV6-2/TRBV6-3; abundance: once; j_gene: TRBJ2-5; CDR3nt: TGTGCCAGCAGTGCTCCCGGACAGGGGATCGAGACCCAGTACTTC; CDR3aa: CASSAPGQGIETQYF
d_gene: .; len: 13; v_gene: TRBV29-1; abundance: .; j_gene: TRBJ1-2; CDR3nt: TGCAGCGTTGAATCGGCTGCCGCTAGTGGCTACACCTTC; CDR3aa: CSVESAAASGYTF
d_gene: .; len: 14; v_gene: TRBV18; abundance: .; j_gene: TRBJ1-2; CDR3nt: TGTGCCAGCTCACCAGGGACCCAAACCTATGGCTACACCTTC; CDR3aa: CASSPGTQTYGYTF
d_gene: TRBD1; len: 15; v_gene: TRBV4-3; abundance: few; j_gene: TRBJ1-2; CDR3nt: TGTGCCAGCAGCCAAGAGACAGGGGGATTCTATGGCTACACCTTC; CDR3aa: CASSQETGGFYGYTF
d_gene: TRBD1; len: 14; v_gene: TRBV4-1; abundance: .; j_gene: TRBJ1-1; CDR3nt: TGCGCCAGCAGCCACAGACAGGGAGTCACTGAAGCTTTCTTT; CDR3aa: CASSHRQGVTEAFF